These T cell receptor beta chains were read from a single sample in a study of cytomegalovirus exposure and HLA in healthy donors. Method: immunoSEQ multiplex PCR; TCRdb's copy keeps in-frame clones and lacks some. The sample holds around 210,000 clones; around 80% are singletons and the top ten take around 0.45%. The sample was PBMCs. These receptors were collected from a boy between 10 and 17 years old in good health and CMV-seronegative. CDR3s include the opening cysteine and the closing phenylalanine or tryptophan. The D gene is left open where the match is weak. Where a row states a size, it is once, few, many or the class of an expanded clone; other rows omit it.

d_gene: TRBD2; j_gene: TRBJ2-1; v_gene: TRBV11-2; abundance: -; CDR3aa: CASSSSGGPYNEQFF; CDR3nt: TGTGCCAGCAGCTCATCGGGGGGGCCCTACAATGAGCAGTTCTTC
d_gene: TRBD2; j_gene: TRBJ2-1; v_gene: TRBV5-1; abundance: few; CDR3aa: CASSFEAGAKVYNEQFF; CDR3nt: TGCGCCAGCAGCTTCGAAGCGGGAGCAAAGGTCTACAATGAGCAGTTCTTC
d_gene: -; j_gene: TRBJ2-7; v_gene: TRBV7-9; abundance: -; CDR3aa: CASSYSRNYEQYF; CDR3nt: TGTGCCAGCAGCTATAGTCGAAACTACGAGCAGTACTTC
d_gene: -; j_gene: TRBJ1-1; v_gene: TRBV7-7; abundance: once; CDR3aa: CASSSTVNTEAFF; CDR3nt: TGTGCCAGCAGCTCGACAGTGAACACTGAAGCTTTCTTT
d_gene: TRBD1; j_gene: TRBJ1-1; v_gene: TRBV6-5; abundance: few; CDR3aa: CASTRDRAGEAFF; CDR3nt: TGTGCCAGCACCAGGGACAGGGCCGGTGAAGCTTTCTTT
d_gene: TRBD1; j_gene: TRBJ2-5; v_gene: TRBV5-4; abundance: once; CDR3aa: CASSQGQGEERDF; CDR3nt: TGTGCCAGCAGCCAGGGACAGGGGGAAGAGCGGGACTTC
d_gene: TRBD1; j_gene: TRBJ1-3; v_gene: TRBV7-8; abundance: -; CDR3aa: CASSTYRGGSGNTIYF; CDR3nt: TGTGCCAGCAGCACCTACAGGGGGGGCTCTGGAAACACCATATATTTT
d_gene: TRBD1; j_gene: TRBJ1-3; v_gene: TRBV18; abundance: -; CDR3aa: CASSPPRGTGAGNTIYF; CDR3nt: TGTGCCAGCTCACCCCCGCGCGGGACAGGGGCTGGAAACACCATATATTTT
d_gene: -; j_gene: TRBJ1-2; v_gene: TRBV30; abundance: -; CDR3aa: CAWSAAANYGYTF; CDR3nt: TGTGCCTGGAGTGCCGCGGCAAACTATGGCTACACCTTC
d_gene: -; j_gene: TRBJ1-1; v_gene: TRBV13; abundance: -; CDR3aa: CASSSPWEGSTEAFF; CDR3nt: TGTGCCAGCAGCTCGCCCTGGGAGGGGAGCACTGAAGCTTTCTTT
d_gene: -; j_gene: TRBJ2-7; v_gene: TRBV30; abundance: -; CDR3aa: CAWSTGPYEQYF; CDR3nt: TGTGCCTGGAGCACAGGGCCCTACGAGCAGTACTTC
d_gene: -; j_gene: TRBJ2-7; v_gene: TRBV14; abundance: -; CDR3aa: CASSQDHLRVGEQYF; CDR3nt: TGTGCCAGCAGCCAAGATCATCTTCGAGTTGGCGAGCAGTACTTC
d_gene: -; j_gene: TRBJ1-4; v_gene: TRBV2; abundance: -; CDR3aa: CASKREGGLTNEKLFF; CDR3nt: TGTGCCAGCAAAAGGGAAGGGGGATTGACTAATGAAAAACTGTTTTTT
d_gene: -; j_gene: TRBJ2-5; v_gene: TRBV15; abundance: -; CDR3aa: CATSRPLGAETQYF; CDR3nt: TGTGCCACCAGCAGACCCTTGGGGGCAGAGACCCAGTACTTC
d_gene: TRBD2; j_gene: TRBJ2-3; v_gene: TRBV30; abundance: -; CDR3aa: CAWNPGGLGSTDTQYF; CDR3nt: TGTGCCTGGAACCCGGGGGGGCTGGGTAGCACAGATACGCAGTATTTT